The entry below gives a single TCR beta chain sequence along with its context. What it binds is not known. The data stem from a study of OX40 agonist ivuxolimab in advanced cancers. Whole-study results and caveats: What antigens the expanded peripheral T cells recognized was never established. Partial responders receiving 0.1-3.0 mg/kg showed among the lowest clonal expansion.

This table comes from immunoSEQ multiplex PCR, and its TCRdb copy is limited to in-frame clones, with some not included. Here the sample spans fewer than 75,000 clones, 88% being singletons. Blood specimens came from baseline, cycle 4 day 1, and cycle 7 day 1. The source was CD4+ or CD8+ T cells sorted from blood, collected in a trial of the OX40 agonist ivuxolimab. The TCR was taken from an adult with an advanced solid tumor such as melanoma, head and neck, liver or kidney cancer.

The CDR3 is CASSSDRSSYEQYF. In nucleotides, the CDR3 is TGTGCCAGCAGCTCAGACAGGAGCTCCTACGAGCAGTACTTC. The chain couples TRBV7-9 to TRBJ2-7, with a tentative D call TRBD1 (6 bases). This CDR3 is 14 amino acids long. The V end was cut by 4 bases, the J end by 0 bases, with 10 bases between. Germline V CDR1 and CDR2: SEHNR, FQNEAQ (reference sequence).